This is a list of T cell receptor beta chains from one sample in a study of vaccination and CD4 T cells after COVID-19. A single record per CDR3 protein comes from TCRdb applying MiXCR to the PCR reads. The table shows 15,000 to 20,000 distinct CDR3 sequences, with about 61% occurring only once. Their target antigens are unknown. Sequencing input: CD4+ T cells from blood, cultured in vitro. These receptors were taken from a human donor who had recovered from COVID-19. Both conserved end residues are part of each CDR3. Each record gives: J gene, clone size, D gene, V gene, CDR3 protein, CDR3 DNA. D genes are given only for firm matches. Size is omitted from some rows. Given values are once, few, many or a class for expanded clones.

J: TRBJ2-7
size: few
D: TRBD1
V: TRBV24-1
CDR3: CATSDSGQGAYEQYF
DNA: TGTGCCACCAGTGATAGTGGGCAGGGGGCCTACGAGCAGTACTTC

J: TRBJ2-1
size: -
D: TRBD1
V: TRBV2
CDR3: CASSRQGGSYNEQFF
DNA: TGTGCCAGCAGCCGACAGGGCGGTTCGTACAATGAGCAGTTCTTC

J: TRBJ1-1
size: once
D: TRBD1
V: TRBV7-2
CDR3: CASSSRTGPTEAFF
DNA: TGTGCCAGCAGCTCTCGGACAGGGCCCACTGAAGCTTTCTTT

J: TRBJ1-5
size: -
D: -
V: TRBV6-2/TRBV6-3
CDR3: CASSRQVENQPQHF
DNA: TGTGCCAGCAGTCGACAGGTGGAAAATCAGCCCCAGCATTTT

J: TRBJ1-2
size: few
D: -
V: TRBV7-9
CDR3: CASSLEGGSRGYTF
DNA: TGTGCCAGCAGCTTAGAGGGGGGCTCGAGGGGCTACACCTTC

J: TRBJ1-2
size: few
D: -
V: TRBV6-5
CDR3: CASSYEGVDGYTF
DNA: TGTGCCAGCAGTTACGAGGGGGTTGATGGCTACACCTTC

J: TRBJ2-3
size: -
D: TRBD1
V: TRBV6-1
CDR3: CASTQTGSTDTQYF
DNA: TGTGCCAGCACCCAGACAGGGAGCACAGATACGCAGTATTTT

J: TRBJ2-3
size: few
D: TRBD2
V: TRBV10-3
CDR3: CAISGYLAGEGYTDTQYF
DNA: TGTGCCATCAGTGGATACCTAGCGGGAGAGGGGTACACAGATACGCAGTATTTT

J: TRBJ1-1
size: -
D: -
V: TRBV7-2
CDR3: CASSPRSQGEAFF
DNA: TGTGCCAGCAGCCCCCGTTCTCAGGGGGAAGCTTTCTTT

J: TRBJ2-2
size: -
D: TRBD2
V: TRBV19
CDR3: CASSIDEGLAERDGELFF
DNA: TGTGCCAGTAGTATAGATGAGGGACTAGCGGAACGGGACGGGGAGCTGTTTTTT

J: TRBJ2-1
size: -
D: TRBD2
V: TRBV7-8
CDR3: CASSLRLAAPNEQFF
DNA: TGTGCCAGCAGCTTACGGCTAGCGGCCCCCAATGAGCAGTTCTTC

J: TRBJ2-3
size: -
D: -
V: TRBV20-1
CDR3: CSASIMALGWGDTQYF
DNA: TGCAGTGCTAGCATAATGGCCCTGGGATGGGGGGATACGCAGTATTTT

J: TRBJ1-5
size: -
D: TRBD1
V: TRBV20-1
CDR3: CSAARNRGHSNQPQHF
DNA: TGCAGTGCCGCCAGAAACAGGGGGCATAGCAATCAGCCCCAGCATTTT

J: TRBJ2-5
size: -
D: -
V: TRBV6-2/TRBV6-3
CDR3: CASSRSGRWGETQYF
DNA: TGTGCCAGCAGTCGTTCAGGGAGGTGGGGGGAGACCCAGTACTTC

J: TRBJ1-6
size: few
D: TRBD1
V: TRBV10-2
CDR3: CASRGQGGANSPLHF
DNA: TGCGCCAGCAGAGGACAGGGAGGGGCAAATTCACCCCTCCACTTT

J: TRBJ2-3
size: -
D: TRBD2
V: TRBV7-2
CDR3: CASSSGYRGGSTDTQYF
DNA: TGTGCCAGCAGTTCAGGGTATCGGGGGGGTAGCACAGATACGCAGTATTTT

J: TRBJ1-6
size: -
D: -
V: TRBV18
CDR3: CASSPPGSRDVALHF
DNA: TGTGCCAGCTCACCACCGGGATCCCGGGATGTGGCCCTCCACTTT

J: TRBJ2-4
size: -
D: TRBD2
V: TRBV7-8
CDR3: CASSPPGTSGRPLAKNIQYF
DNA: TGTGCCAGCAGCCCCCCCGGGACTAGCGGGAGGCCTCTGGCCAAAAACATTCAGTACTTC

J: TRBJ2-5
size: -
D: -
V: TRBV20-1
CDR3: CSAQFSPKETQYF
DNA: TGCAGTGCCCAATTTAGTCCCAAAGAGACCCAGTACTTC

J: TRBJ1-1
size: few
D: -
V: TRBV19
CDR3: CASSISRTDQAFF
DNA: TGTGCCAGTAGTATATCCCGGACAGACCAAGCTTTCTTT

J: TRBJ1-1
size: few
D: -
V: TRBV6-1
CDR3: CASSLRIWSTEAFF
DNA: TGTGCCAGCAGCCTCAGGATTTGGAGCACTGAAGCTTTCTTT

J: TRBJ2-5
size: -
D: TRBD2
V: TRBV20-1
CDR3: CSAPGTTRLETQYF
DNA: TGCAGCGCCCCAGGGACTACCCGGCTGGAGACCCAGTACTTC

J: TRBJ1-2
size: -
D: -
V: TRBV20-1
CDR3: CSAHQGVYGYTF
DNA: TGCAGTGCCCATCAGGGAGTCTATGGCTACACCTTC

J: TRBJ1-2
size: -
D: TRBD1
V: TRBV11-2
CDR3: CASSLVDRGSYGYTF
DNA: TGTGCCAGCAGCTTAGTGGACAGGGGGTCCTATGGCTACACCTTC

J: TRBJ1-1
size: -
D: -
V: TRBV28
CDR3: CASSLGTEAFF
DNA: TGTGCCAGCAGTTTAGGCACTGAAGCTTTCTTT

J: TRBJ1-5
size: -
D: TRBD1
V: TRBV12-3/TRBV12-4
CDR3: CASSFTGQGDSSNQPQHF
DNA: TGTGCCAGCAGTTTTACAGGACAGGGGGATAGTAGCAATCAGCCCCAGCATTTT

J: TRBJ1-1
size: -
D: -
V: TRBV19
CDR3: CAPTSRPNTEAFF
DNA: TGTGCCCCAACCTCGAGGCCGAACACTGAAGCTTTCTTT

J: TRBJ1-5
size: -
D: TRBD1
V: TRBV6-1
CDR3: CASSPRDRNSNQPQHF
DNA: TGTGCCAGCAGTCCCCGGGACAGGAATAGCAATCAGCCCCAGCATTTT

J: TRBJ2-1
size: -
D: TRBD2
V: TRBV20-1
CDR3: CSASPPSGVRSYNEQFF
DNA: TGCAGTGCTAGCCCCCCTAGCGGGGTTCGATCCTACAATGAGCAGTTCTTC

J: TRBJ1-2
size: once
D: TRBD1
V: TRBV2
CDR3: CASIGGTGGGYTF
DNA: TGTGCCAGCATCGGCGGGACAGGAGGTGGCTACACCTTC

J: TRBJ1-1
size: once
D: TRBD1
V: TRBV24-1
CDR3: CATSGRGRDEASF
DNA: TGTGCCACCAGTGGAAGGGGGCGGGATGAAGCTTCCTTT

J: TRBJ2-7
size: once
D: TRBD2
V: TRBV20-1
CDR3: CSAQGTSGRDSYEQYF
DNA: TGCAGTGCTCAGGGGACTAGCGGGAGGGACTCCTACGAGCAGTACTTC

J: TRBJ1-1
size: -
D: -
V: TRBV6-1
CDR3: CASSNHLGGGNTEAFF
DNA: TGTGCCAGCAGTAACCACCTGGGCGGCGGGAACACTGAAGCTTTCTTT

J: TRBJ2-5
size: -
D: TRBD2
V: TRBV6-4
CDR3: CASSGGLAGGQETQYF
DNA: TGTGCCAGCAGTGGGGGACTAGCGGGAGGGCAAGAGACCCAGTACTTC

J: TRBJ2-5
size: few
D: -
V: TRBV27
CDR3: CASSRPGQETQYF
DNA: TGTGCCAGCAGCCGTCCGGGACAAGAGACCCAGTACTTC

J: TRBJ2-5
size: -
D: -
V: TRBV7-3
CDR3: CASSSLVDETQYF
DNA: TGTGCCAGCAGCTCCCTGGTTGACGAGACCCAGTACTTC

J: TRBJ2-2
size: once
D: -
V: TRBV7-3
CDR3: CASSSLAGELFF
DNA: TGTGCCAGCAGCTCCTTAGCGGGGGAGCTGTTTTTT

J: TRBJ1-6
size: -
D: TRBD1
V: TRBV20-1
CDR3: CTTMGGTGTVNSPLHF
DNA: TGCACCACCATGGGGGGTACCGGGACAGTTAATTCACCCCTCCACTTT

J: TRBJ1-4
size: few
D: -
V: TRBV20-1
CDR3: CSASKGSTEKLFF
DNA: TGCAGTGCTAGTAAAGGGTCGACTGAAAAACTGTTTTTT

J: TRBJ1-6
size: -
D: -
V: TRBV20-1
CDR3: CSAESLSSYNSPLHF
DNA: TGCAGTGCTGAATCTTTAAGTAGCTATAATTCACCCCTCCACTTT

J: TRBJ2-2
size: few
D: -
V: TRBV7-3
CDR3: CATSPGPMNTGELFF
DNA: TGTGCCACCTCTCCGGGACCGATGAACACCGGGGAGCTGTTTTTT

J: TRBJ2-1
size: -
D: TRBD2
V: TRBV7-2
CDR3: CASSSRLAGARNEQFF
DNA: TGTGCCAGCAGCTCCCGTCTAGCGGGAGCTCGGAATGAGCAGTTCTTC

J: TRBJ2-4
size: -
D: -
V: TRBV19
CDR3: CASRGRGLAKNIQYF
DNA: TGTGCCAGTAGAGGGCGGGGATTAGCCAAAAACATTCAGTACTTC

J: TRBJ2-7
size: -
D: -
V: TRBV6-5
CDR3: CASSYGSGGEAYEQYF
DNA: TGTGCCAGCAGTTACGGGTCCGGGGGCGAAGCCTACGAGCAGTACTTC

J: TRBJ1-1
size: -
D: -
V: TRBV6-5
CDR3: CASSYPATGKAFF
DNA: TGTGCCAGCAGTTACCCCGCCACAGGGAAAGCTTTCTTT

J: TRBJ1-4
size: -
D: -
V: TRBV6-5
CDR3: CASSSYGTAKLFF
DNA: TGTGCCAGCAGTTCTTATGGGACCGCCAAACTGTTTTTT

J: TRBJ2-2
size: -
D: TRBD1
V: TRBV5-7
CDR3: CASQTGAMSGELFF
DNA: TGTGCCAGCCAGACAGGGGCTATGAGCGGGGAGCTGTTTTTT

J: TRBJ1-1
size: once
D: TRBD1
V: TRBV6-5
CDR3: CASSSLQGAFSEAFF
DNA: TGTGCCAGCAGTTCTCTACAGGGGGCGTTTTCTGAAGCTTTCTTT

J: TRBJ1-2
size: -
D: -
V: TRBV20-1
CDR3: CSAPSSRTEGLPGGYTF
DNA: TGCAGTGCCCCTTCCAGCAGGACGGAAGGGCTCCCAGGTGGCTACACCTTC

J: TRBJ1-5
size: -
D: -
V: TRBV6-1
CDR3: CASILKQRNQPQHF
DNA: TGTGCCAGCATACTTAAACAGCGCAATCAGCCCCAGCATTTT

J: TRBJ2-2
size: -
D: -
V: TRBV7-9
CDR3: CASSLTGPGELFF
DNA: TGTGCCAGCAGCTTAACTGGGCCCGGGGAGCTGTTTTTT

J: TRBJ2-4
size: -
D: TRBD2
V: TRBV2
CDR3: CASSELSSGGRAVNIQYF
DNA: TGTGCCAGCAGTGAGTTATCCTCTGGCGGGAGGGCCGTAAACATTCAGTACTTC

J: TRBJ1-1
size: -
D: -
V: TRBV27
CDR3: CASSSLGIGNTEAFF
DNA: TGTGCCAGCAGTTCCCTGGGCATAGGGAACACTGAAGCTTTCTTT

J: TRBJ1-5
size: few
D: -
V: TRBV20-1
CDR3: CSARDGASNQPQHF
DNA: TGCAGTGCTAGAGATGGGGCAAGCAATCAGCCCCAGCATTTT

J: TRBJ1-5
size: -
D: -
V: TRBV20-1
CDR3: CSARGPGGNSNQPQHF
DNA: TGCAGTGCTAGAGGGCCGGGGGGGAATAGCAATCAGCCCCAGCATTTT